This record covers a single T cell receptor (beta chain). Its antigen is unknown. This specimen comes from a study of T-cell reconstitution after alpha-beta-depleted transplantation in children. Study observations and caveats: A year had passed since transplant, and T-cell counts and diversity by then came mostly from newly produced T cells.

Unique molecular identifiers were used in preparing the TCRbeta library. MiXCR, run by TCRdb on the PCR reads, gives a single entry per CDR3 protein. The sample has just over 950,000 distinct CDR3 sequences, about 29% seen once. The specimen comprised PBMCs, mostly from graft donor cells, sampled 360 days after TCRalphabeta/CD19-depleted stem cell transplant. The origin of this receptor is a boy under three years old who had a stem cell transplant for SCID, so the T cells may come from the graft donor.

The CDR3 DNA follows: TGTGCCAGCAGCTCAGGTCCGGGGGAGGACTATGGCTACACCTTC. Encoded protein: CASSSGPGEDYGYTF. The genes are TRBV4-2 and TRBJ1-2, with a possible D match to TRBD1 (5 bases). CDR1 is LGHNA and CDR2 is YNFKEQ in the germline V gene. Between the trimmed V and J ends, which lost 5 bases and 3 bases, there was a span of 16 bases. The CDR3 is made up of 15 amino acids.